A single sample gave rise to the 19 T cell receptor beta chains below, sequenced in a study of regulatory T cells in long-lasting Graves disease. Combining iRepertoire HTBI primers with Arm-PCR of CDR3 regions, the authors built TCR beta libraries. One entry per CDR3 protein, called by TCRdb with MiXCR from the multiplex PCR reads. Among around 250,000 distinct CDR3 sequences listed, just over 20% were seen once. The time point denotes: newly diagnosed GD, antithyroid drugs for less than 3 months. Making the TCR library involved RNA that had been extracted from PBMCs. The sequenced sample was peripheral blood mononuclear cells (PBMCs), obtained at new diagnosis, from a patient treated with antithyroid drugs. All receptors come from a female donor with Graves disease.

This clonotype was counted at least ten times. The V call is TRBV2, the J call TRBJ2-3, with 9 positions matching TRBD2. Germline lookup yields CDR1 SNHLY and CDR2 FYNNEI. Losses at the gene ends were 1 base for V and 3 bases for J; bases not matched to a gene: 5. The CDR3 length is 16 residues. DNA of the CDR3: TGTGCCAGCAGTGAAGTACATAGCGGGGGAACAGATACGCAGTATTTT. Residues: CASSEVHSGGTDTQYF.

The sample holds a few counts of this clonotype. V is TRBV12-3 or TRBV12-4 and J is TRBJ1-2; TRBD1 might be the D (5 bases). V dropped 6 bases and J dropped 4 bases, with 12 bases sitting between them. This CDR3 has 13 amino acids. For the CDR3, the DNA is TGTGCCAGCAGCCACCTTCAGGGCTATGGCTACACCTTC. Amino acids: CASSHLQGYGYTF.

This clonotype was seen repeatedly, ten times or more. J is TRBJ1-6 and V is TRBV7-2; tentative D call: TRBD1 (6 bases). The length of the CDR3 is 15 residues. Germline V gives CDR1 SGHTA, CDR2 FQGNSA. V was pared by 3 bases and J by 7 bases, with 13 bases between. The CDR3 spells CASSLGGHKNSPLHF. In DNA form, the CDR3 reads TGTGCCAGCAGCTTGGGGGGACATAAAAATTCACCCCTCCACTTT.

This clonotype appeared many times. This chain uses TRBV6-1 with TRBJ2-7, with TRBD2 matching 9 bases. The CDR3 extends over 15 amino acids. Germline V gene data show CDR1 as MNHNS and CDR2 as SASEGT. V lost 10 bases to trimming and J lost 2 bases; unmatched junction nucleotides: 12. The CDR3 is CATQGSGGKTYEQYF. DNA for the CDR3: TGTGCCACCCAGGGTAGCGGGGGCAAGACCTACGAGCAGTACTTC.

This clonotype was recorded many times. The V call is TRBV20-1, the J call TRBJ2-1, with TRBD1 as a possible D gene (6 bases). CDR3 length: 13 amino acids. The V gene's germline CDR1 is DFQATT and CDR2 SNEGSKA (reference sequence). Trimming removed 5 bases from V and 9 bases from J, with 17 bases in between. This CDR3 reads CSAFQNLGAEQFF. CDR3 sequence (DNA): TGCAGTGCTTTCCAAAATTTGGGGGCTGAGCAGTTCTTC.

This clonotype was picked up many times. The chain combines TRBV12-3 or TRBV12-4 with TRBJ1-5; D is perhaps TRBD1 (6 bases). Trimming cost V 2 bases and J 5 bases, with 7 bases left between them. The CDR3 has 13 residues. As DNA, the CDR3 is TGTGCCAGCAGTTTAAACAGGGATCAGCCCCAGCATTTT. Its protein product is CASSLNRDQPQHF.

This clonotype was recorded many times. V and J are TRBV27 and TRBJ2-5, with 10 bases fitting TRBD2. V dropped 4 bases and J dropped 2; count of bases not matched to a gene: 7. Germline V lookup: CDR1 MNHEY, CDR2 SMNVEV (reference sequence). This CDR3 region has 16 residues. Here the CDR3 reads CASSSLLAGLQETQYF. DNA for the CDR3: TGTGCCAGCAGTTCCCTACTAGCGGGGCTACAAGAGACCCAGTACTTC.

This chain uses TRBV20-1 with TRBJ2-5, with TRBD2 identical over 12 bases. The CDR3 extends over 17 amino acids. V was clipped by 0 bases and J by 2 bases; unmatched bases: 7. In germline, CDR1 is DFQATT, CDR2 SNEGSKA (reference sequence). This CDR3 is CSARDRLAGGLQETQYF. In nucleotides, the CDR3 is TGCAGTGCTAGAGATCGCCTAGCGGGAGGGTTACAAGAGACCCAGTACTTC.

This clonotype was counted ten times or more. The rearrangement uses TRBV4-2 and TRBJ2-3; TRBD2 aligns across 7 bases. The V gene end was trimmed by 0 bases and the J gene end by 4 bases; junction bases not matched to a gene: 4. Germline V lookup: CDR1 LGHNA, CDR2 YNFKEQ. This CDR3 has 15 residues. The CDR3 region has the DNA TGTGCCAGCAGCCAAGAGGGAGGGCCCTCAGATACGCAGTATTTT. Amino acids: CASSQEGGPSDTQYF.

As to this clonotype: With a much larger clone just one base away, this may be a read error. The chain is built from TRBV6-2 or TRBV6-3 and TRBJ1-5; D may be TRBD1 (6 bases). Germline V gene lookup returns CDR1 MNHEY and CDR2 SVGEGT. The CDR3 contains 15 residues. V dropped 7 bases and J dropped 2 bases, with 15 bases sitting between them. DNA for the CDR3: TGTGCCAGCACTCTACGGGGGCAGGGCAATCAGCCCCAGCATTTT. It is translated as CASTLRGQGNQPQHF.

This clonotype has at least ten counts. V and J are TRBV20-1 and TRBJ2-5; the D is unclear. V was shortened by 4 bases and J by 2 bases, with 11 bases between the two germline ends. CDR3 length: 13 residues. CDR1 is DFQATT and CDR2 is SNEGSKA in the germline V gene (reference sequence). CDR3 sequence: CSAIRLGQETQYF. As DNA, the CDR3 is TGCAGTGCTATCAGGCTGGGGCAAGAGACCCAGTACTTC.

V and J are TRBV27 and TRBJ1-2, with D perhaps matching TRBD1 (6 bases). In germline, CDR1 is MNHEY, CDR2 SMNVEV (reference sequence). The CDR3 loop spans 13 amino acids. The germline V and J ends were trimmed by 2 bases and 7 bases, with 11 bases remaining between them. The CDR3 reads CASSLGGPAGYTF. CDR3 sequence (DNA): TGTGCCAGCAGTTTAGGGGGGCCGGCTGGCTACACCTTC.

As regards this clonotype: A much bigger clone sits one base away, suggesting this may be a read error. This sequence joins TRBV4-3 and TRBJ1-4, with D perhaps matching TRBD1 (5 bases). This CDR3 region has 15 residues. Trimming shortened V by 4 bases and J by 8 bases, and 17 bases separated the two germline ends. CDR1 and CDR2 from the germline V gene are LGHNA and YSLEER. CDR3 DNA: TGCGCCAGCAGCCTTTTCTCGGGGGTGTGGGAAAAACTGTTTTTT. Residues: CASSLFSGVWEKLFF.

This clonotype was counted between two and nine times. The chain combines TRBV28 with TRBJ2-6; D is uncertain. Trimming left V 0 bases short and J 0 bases short, with 6 bases between. CDR3 length equals 16 residues. From germline, CDR1 is MDHEN and CDR2 SYDVKM. The CDR3 loop is CASSLWEYSGANVLTF. CDR3 bases: TGTGCCAGCAGTTTATGGGAGTACTCTGGGGCCAACGTCCTGACTTTC.

This clonotype has at least ten counts. V gene TRBV27 combines with J gene TRBJ1-3, with D perhaps TRBD1 (5 bases). V was trimmed by 8 bases and J by 9 bases, leaving 17 bases between them. Germline V CDR1 and CDR2: MNHEY, SMNVEV (reference sequence). The CDR3 extends over 13 amino acids. The CDR3 nucleotides are TGTGCCAGCGGAACAAGCCGGGGGACCACCATATATTTT. As protein: CASGTSRGTTIYF.

This clonotype appeared many times. The chain has TRBV6-1 and TRBJ1-4; 7 bases agree with TRBD1. Per the germline V gene, CDR1 is MNHNS and CDR2 is SASEGT. V dropped 6 bases and J dropped 2; count of bases not matched to a gene: 9. The CDR3 loop spans 16 amino acids. The CDR3 reads CASRPHMDRTNEKLFF. CDR3 nucleotide sequence: TGTGCCAGCAGACCACACATGGACAGGACTAATGAAAAACTGTTTTTT.

This clonotype came up many times. The J gene is TRBJ2-7, the V gene TRBV20-1; 7 positions match TRBD1. This CDR3 is 12 amino acids long. Germline trimming cut 4 bases from V and 3 bases from J; bases unmatched to any gene: 3. Per the germline V gene, CDR1 is DFQATT and CDR2 is SNEGSKA (reference sequence). For the CDR3, the DNA is TGCAGTGCTACCCGACAGGGCTACGAGCAGTACTTC. Protein sequence: CSATRQGYEQYF.

This rearrangement joins TRBV20-1 to TRBJ1-5; D ambiguous. CDR3 length equals 12 residues. Germline CDR1 is DFQATT and CDR2 is SNEGSKA (reference sequence). The V end lost 6 bases, the J end lost 1 base, and 7 bases lay between the germline ends. The chain's CDR3 is CSAMVSNQPQHF. Written as DNA, the CDR3 is TGCAGTGCGATGGTAAGCAATCAGCCCCAGCATTTT.

This clonotype was counted a few times. The J gene is TRBJ1-5, the V gene TRBV27; no clear D. Trimming pared 3 bases from V and 3 bases from J, leaving 12 bases between. This CDR3 contains 15 residues. The germline V gene has CDR1 MNHEY and CDR2 SMNVEV (reference sequence). The chain's CDR3 is CASSLEGLDNQPQHF. DNA for the CDR3: TGTGCCAGCAGTTTGGAGGGATTGGACAATCAGCCCCAGCATTTT.